This T cell receptor beta chain derives from a study of beta chain features in type 1 diabetes. Study-level findings and limits: Researchers cautioned that cDNA sequencing could over-represent cells with high TCR expression. The study found that naive, central memory and Treg TCRB repertoires appeared more similar in patients than in healthy donors.

There are 19 residues in the CDR3. V was pared by 0 bases and J by 0 bases, with 20 bases between. CDR1 and CDR2 from the germline V gene are GTSNPN and SVGIG (reference sequence). This clone was seen a few times. The antigen is not known. The sequenced template was cDNA made from the entire isolated RNA. The assay was immunoSEQ multiplex PCR, and TCRdb's table has in-frame clones only and misses some. The table includes under 500,000 clones, over 25% detected once. This clonotype originated in a man aged 18 to 35 in good health. Sequencing input: naive CD4+ T cells from blood. This sequence joins TRBV30 and TRBJ2-2; no reliable D call. In DNA, the CDR3 is TGTGCCTGGAGTGTAAGTAGGAGCTTCATAAAGGCGAACACCGGGGAGCTGTTTTTT. Its translation: CAWSVSRSFIKANTGELFF. Supplemented by reference TRBV30 and TRBJ2-2, the full variable domain reads SQTIHQWPATLVQPVGSPLSLECTVEGTSNPNLYWYRQAAGRGLQLLFYSVGIGQISSEVPQNLSASRPQDRQFILSSKKLLLSDSGFYLCAWSVSRSFIKANTGELFFGEGSRLTVL.